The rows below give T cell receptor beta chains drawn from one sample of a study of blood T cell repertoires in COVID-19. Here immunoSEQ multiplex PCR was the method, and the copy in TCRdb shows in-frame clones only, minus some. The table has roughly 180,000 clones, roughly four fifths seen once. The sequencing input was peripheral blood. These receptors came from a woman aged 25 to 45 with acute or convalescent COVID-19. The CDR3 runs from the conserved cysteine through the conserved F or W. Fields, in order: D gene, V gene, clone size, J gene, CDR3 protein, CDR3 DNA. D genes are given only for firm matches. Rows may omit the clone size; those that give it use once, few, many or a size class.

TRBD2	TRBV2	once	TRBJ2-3	CASSTTTSGGGTDTQYF	TGTGCCAGCAGCACAACGACTAGCGGGGGGGGCACAGATACGCAGTATTTT
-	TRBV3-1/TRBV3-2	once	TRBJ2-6	CASSPSRWANVLTF	TGTGCCAGCAGCCCTTCCAGGTGGGCCAACGTCCTGACTTTC
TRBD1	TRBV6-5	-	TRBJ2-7	CASSYTRGTYEQYF	TGTGCCAGCAGTTACACCAGGGGGACCTACGAGCAGTACTTC
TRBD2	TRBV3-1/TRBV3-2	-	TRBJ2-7	CASRGGFAEQYF	TGTGCCAGCAGGGGAGGGTTTGCCGAGCAGTACTTC
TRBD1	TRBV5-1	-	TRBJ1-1	CASSSTAGGPTEAFF	TGCGCCAGCAGCTCGACCGCAGGGGGTCCGACTGAAGCTTTCTTT
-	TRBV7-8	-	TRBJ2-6	CASRSTGSTGANVLTF	TGTGCCAGCAGGTCGACAGGTTCGACTGGGGCCAACGTCCTGACTTTC
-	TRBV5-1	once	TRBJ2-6	CASSLVGAGRAGANVLTF	TGCGCCAGCAGCTTGGTCGGCGCAGGGCGCGCCGGGGCCAACGTCCTGACTTTC
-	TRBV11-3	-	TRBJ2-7	CASSPTIYEQYF	TGTGCCAGCAGCCCTACGATATACGAGCAGTACTTC
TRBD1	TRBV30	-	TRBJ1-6	CAWSGDRGYNSPLHF	TGTGCCTGGAGTGGGGACAGGGGGTATAATTCACCCCTCCACTTT
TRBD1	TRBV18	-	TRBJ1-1	CASSPLLGQGAGTEAFF	TGTGCCAGCTCCCCACTCCTCGGACAGGGGGCAGGCACTGAAGCTTTCTTT
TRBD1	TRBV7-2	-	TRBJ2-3	CASSLGQGATDTQYF	TGTGCCAGCAGCTTAGGACAGGGGGCGACAGATACGCAGTATTTT
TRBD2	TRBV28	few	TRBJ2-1	CASSLWREGTYNEQFF	TGTGCCAGCAGTTTATGGCGGGAGGGCACCTACAATGAGCAGTTCTTC
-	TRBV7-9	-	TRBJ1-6	CASSPLSSDNSPLHF	TGTGCCAGCAGCCCCCTGTCCTCGGATAATTCACCCCTCCACTTT
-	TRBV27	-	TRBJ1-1	CATSPRSMNTEAFF	TGTGCCACCAGCCCGCGGAGCATGAACACTGAAGCTTTCTTT
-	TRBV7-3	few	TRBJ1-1	CASSLRGASAFF	TGTGCCAGCAGCTTAAGAGGTGCGAGTGCTTTCTTT
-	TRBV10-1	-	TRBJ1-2	CASSEEGRGYTF	TGCGCCAGCAGTGAAGAGGGAAGGGGCTACACCTTC
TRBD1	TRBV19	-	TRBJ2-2	CASSTATGAGTGELFF	TGTGCCAGTAGTACCGCCACAGGGGCGGGCACCGGGGAGCTGTTTTTT
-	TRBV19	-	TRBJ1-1	CASSRWRNTEAFF	TGTGCCAGTAGCCGGTGGAGGAACACTGAAGCTTTCTTT
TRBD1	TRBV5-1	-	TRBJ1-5	CASSLGPTGGNQPQHF	TGCGCCAGCAGCTTGGGTCCGACAGGGGGCAATCAGCCCCAGCATTTT
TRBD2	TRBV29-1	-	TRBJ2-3	CSVDGGAGTDTQYF	TGCAGCGTTGACGGGGGGGCGGGCACAGATACGCAGTATTTT
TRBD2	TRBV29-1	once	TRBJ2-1	CSVNPRSGSVNEQFF	TGCAGCGTTAACCCAAGGAGCGGGAGTGTGAATGAGCAGTTCTTC
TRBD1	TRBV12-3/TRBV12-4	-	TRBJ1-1	CASSLGGQEAFF	TGTGCCAGCAGTCTGGGGGGACAGGAAGCTTTCTTT
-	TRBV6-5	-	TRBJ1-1	CASSFAGTEAFF	TGTGCCAGCAGTTTTGCGGGCACTGAAGCTTTCTTT
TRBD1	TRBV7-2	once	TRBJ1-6	CASSSPSPGGRSPLHF	TGTGCCAGCAGCTCACCCTCCCCAGGGGGCCGTTCACCCCTCCACTTT
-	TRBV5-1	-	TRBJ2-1	CASSLPAGEQFF	TGCGCCAGCAGCTTACCCGCGGGTGAGCAGTTCTTC
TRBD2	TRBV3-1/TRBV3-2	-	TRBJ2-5	CASSQRGLAGGETQYF	TGTGCCAGCAGCCAGAGGGGACTAGCGGGGGGAGAGACCCAGTACTTC
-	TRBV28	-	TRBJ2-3	CASSLADRFADTQYF	TGTGCCAGCAGTTTAGCGGACAGATTCGCAGATACGCAGTATTTT
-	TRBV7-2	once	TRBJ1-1	CASSFRGVGNTEAFF	TGTGCCAGCAGCTTCCGGGGGGTGGGAAACACTGAAGCTTTCTTT
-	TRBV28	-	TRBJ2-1	CASTRGSSYNEQFF	TGTGCCAGCACCAGAGGGAGCTCCTACAATGAGCAGTTCTTC
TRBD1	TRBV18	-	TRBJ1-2	CASSLRQGDGYTF	TGTGCCAGCTCACTCCGACAGGGTGACGGCTACACCTTC
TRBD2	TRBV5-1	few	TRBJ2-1	CASSISGGANEQFF	TGCGCCAGCAGCATTAGCGGGGGGGCCAATGAGCAGTTCTTC
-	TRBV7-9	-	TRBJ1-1	CASSLAGDEAFF	TGTGCCAGCAGCTTAGCAGGGGATGAAGCTTTCTTT
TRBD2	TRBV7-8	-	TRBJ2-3	CASSSGSSGNRMDTQYF	TGTGCCAGCAGCTCTGGGTCTAGCGGGAACCGGATGGATACGCAGTATTTT
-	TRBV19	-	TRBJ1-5	CASSGTLTGNQPQHF	TGTGCCAGTAGTGGGACACTTACTGGCAATCAGCCCCAGCATTTT
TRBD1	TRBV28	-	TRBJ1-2	CASSPGTGAYYGYTF	TGTGCCAGCAGCCCCGGGACAGGGGCTTACTATGGCTACACCTTC
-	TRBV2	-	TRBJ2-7	CASIAGSSYEQYF	TGTGCCAGCATTGCGGGAAGCTCCTACGAGCAGTACTTC
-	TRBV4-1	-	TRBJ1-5	CASSPRDGLGVINQPQHF	TGCGCCAGCAGCCCTCGGGACGGACTAGGAGTTATCAATCAGCCCCAGCATTTT